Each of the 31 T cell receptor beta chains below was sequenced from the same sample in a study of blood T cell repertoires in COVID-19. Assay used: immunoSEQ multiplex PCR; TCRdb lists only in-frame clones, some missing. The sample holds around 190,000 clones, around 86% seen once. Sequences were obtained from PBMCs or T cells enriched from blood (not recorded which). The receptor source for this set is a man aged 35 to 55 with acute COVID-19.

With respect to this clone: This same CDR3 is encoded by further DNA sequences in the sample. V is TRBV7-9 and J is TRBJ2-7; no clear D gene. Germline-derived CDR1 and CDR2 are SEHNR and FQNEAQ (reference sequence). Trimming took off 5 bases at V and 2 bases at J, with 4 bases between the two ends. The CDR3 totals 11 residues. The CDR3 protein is CASSNTYEQYF. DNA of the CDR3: TGTGCCAGCAGCAATACCTACGAGCAGTACTTC.

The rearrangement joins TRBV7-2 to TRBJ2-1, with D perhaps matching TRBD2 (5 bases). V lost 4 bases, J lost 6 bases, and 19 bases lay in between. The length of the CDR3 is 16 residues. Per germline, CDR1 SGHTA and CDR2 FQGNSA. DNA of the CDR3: TGTGCCAGCAGCTCAACCCGCAGGTGGGCGGGCAATGAGCAGTTCTTC. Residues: CASSSTRRWAGNEQFF.

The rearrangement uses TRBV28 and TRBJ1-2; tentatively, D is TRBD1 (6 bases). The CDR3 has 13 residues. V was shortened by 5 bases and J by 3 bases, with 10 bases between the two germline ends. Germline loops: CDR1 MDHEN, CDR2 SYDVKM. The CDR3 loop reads CASSQQGYYGYTF. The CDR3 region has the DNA TGTGCCAGCAGTCAACAGGGATACTATGGCTACACCTTC.

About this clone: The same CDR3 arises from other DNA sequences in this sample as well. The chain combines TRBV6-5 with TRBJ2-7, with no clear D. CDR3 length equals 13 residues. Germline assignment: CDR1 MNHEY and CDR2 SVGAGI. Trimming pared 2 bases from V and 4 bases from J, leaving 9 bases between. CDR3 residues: CASSYGRGYEQYF. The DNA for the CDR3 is TGTGCCAGCAGTTACGGCAGAGGATACGAGCAGTACTTC.

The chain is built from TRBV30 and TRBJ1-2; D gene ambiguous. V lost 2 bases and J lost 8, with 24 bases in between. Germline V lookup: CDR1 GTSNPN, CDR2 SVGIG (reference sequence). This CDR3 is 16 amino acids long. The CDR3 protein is CAWSTAEPTRSKGYTF. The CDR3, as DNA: TGTGCCTGGAGTACCGCCGAGCCCACCCGGAGTAAAGGCTACACCTTC.

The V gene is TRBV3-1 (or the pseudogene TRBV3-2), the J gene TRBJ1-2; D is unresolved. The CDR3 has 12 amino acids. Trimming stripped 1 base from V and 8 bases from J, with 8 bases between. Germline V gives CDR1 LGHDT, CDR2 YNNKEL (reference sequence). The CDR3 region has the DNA TGTGCCAGCAGCCAAGGAAGGCGGGGCTACACCTTC. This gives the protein CASSQGRRGYTF.

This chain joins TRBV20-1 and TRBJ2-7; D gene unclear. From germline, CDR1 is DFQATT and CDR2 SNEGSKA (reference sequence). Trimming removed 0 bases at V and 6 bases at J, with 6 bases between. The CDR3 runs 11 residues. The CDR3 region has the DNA TGCAGTGCTAGAGAAGTGCGCGAGCAGTACTTC. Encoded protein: CSAREVREQYF.

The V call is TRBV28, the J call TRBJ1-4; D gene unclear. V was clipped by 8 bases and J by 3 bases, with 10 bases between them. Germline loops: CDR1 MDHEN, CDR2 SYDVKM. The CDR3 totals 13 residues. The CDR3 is CASGGGSNEKLFF. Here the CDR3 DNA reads TGTGCCAGCGGTGGAGGGTCTAATGAAAAACTGTTTTTT.

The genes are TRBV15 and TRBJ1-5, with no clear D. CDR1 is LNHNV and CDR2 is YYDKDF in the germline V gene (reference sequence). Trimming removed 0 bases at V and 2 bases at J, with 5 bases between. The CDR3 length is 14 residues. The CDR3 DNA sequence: TGTGCCACCAGCAGAGATTTCGGCAATCAGCCCCAGCATTTT. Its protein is CATSRDFGNQPQHF. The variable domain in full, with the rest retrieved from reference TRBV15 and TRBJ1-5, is DAMVIQNPRYQVTQFGKPVTLSCSQTLNHNVMYWYQQKSSQAPKLLFHYYDKDFNNEADTPDNFQSRRPNTSFCFLDIRSPGLGDTAMYLCATSRDFGNQPQHFGDGTRLSIL.

CDR3 coding DNA: TGCGCCAGCAGCCGGAGCGGGAATACGGAAGATACGCAGTATTTT. It specifies CASSRSGNTEDTQYF. The chain has TRBV5-1 and TRBJ2-3; 7 nucleotides line up with TRBD2. This CDR3 spans 15 amino acids. Trimming at V came to 4 bases and at J to 5 bases, leaving 10 bases not matched to a gene. Germline V gene sequence: CDR1 SGHRS, CDR2 YFSETQ.

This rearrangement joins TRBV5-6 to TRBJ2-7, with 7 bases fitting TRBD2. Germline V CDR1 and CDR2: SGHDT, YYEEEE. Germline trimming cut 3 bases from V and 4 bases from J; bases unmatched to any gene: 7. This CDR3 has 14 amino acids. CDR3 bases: TGTGCCAGCAGCTCGGTAGCGGGTTCATACGAGCAGTACTTC. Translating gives CASSSVAGSYEQYF.

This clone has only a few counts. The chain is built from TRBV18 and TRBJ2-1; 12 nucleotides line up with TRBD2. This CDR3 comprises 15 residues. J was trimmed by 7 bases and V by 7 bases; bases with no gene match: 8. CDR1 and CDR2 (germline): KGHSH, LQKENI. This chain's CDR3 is CASLTSGRQGNEQFF. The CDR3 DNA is TGTGCCAGCTTAACTAGCGGGAGGCAAGGGAATGAGCAGTTCTTC.

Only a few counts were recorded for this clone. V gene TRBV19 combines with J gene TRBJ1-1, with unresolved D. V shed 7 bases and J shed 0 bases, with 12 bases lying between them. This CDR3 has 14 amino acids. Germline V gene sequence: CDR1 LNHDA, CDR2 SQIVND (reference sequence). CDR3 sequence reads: CASILGDMNTEAFF. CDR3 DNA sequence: TGTGCCAGTATCCTGGGCGATATGAACACTGAAGCTTTCTTT.

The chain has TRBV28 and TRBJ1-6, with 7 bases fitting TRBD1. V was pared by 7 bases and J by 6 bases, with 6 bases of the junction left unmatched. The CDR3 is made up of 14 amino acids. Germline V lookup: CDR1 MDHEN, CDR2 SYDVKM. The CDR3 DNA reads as TGTGCCAGCAATGAGGGACAGCTTAATTCACCCCTCCACTTT. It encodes CASNEGQLNSPLHF.

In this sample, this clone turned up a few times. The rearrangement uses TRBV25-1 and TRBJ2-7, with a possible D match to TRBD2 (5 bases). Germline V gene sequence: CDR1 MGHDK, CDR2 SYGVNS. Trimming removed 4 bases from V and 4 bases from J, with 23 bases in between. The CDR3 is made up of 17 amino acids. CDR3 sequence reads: CASSGQSRGVPKYEQYF. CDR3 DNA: TGTGCCAGCAGTGGACAAAGCCGGGGAGTCCCAAAATACGAGCAGTACTTC.

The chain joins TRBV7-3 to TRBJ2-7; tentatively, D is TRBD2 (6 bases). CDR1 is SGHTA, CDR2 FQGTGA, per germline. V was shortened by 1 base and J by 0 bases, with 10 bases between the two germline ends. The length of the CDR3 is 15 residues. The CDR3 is CASSLMGGNSYEQYF. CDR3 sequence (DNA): TGTGCCAGCAGCTTAATGGGCGGGAACTCCTACGAGCAGTACTTC.

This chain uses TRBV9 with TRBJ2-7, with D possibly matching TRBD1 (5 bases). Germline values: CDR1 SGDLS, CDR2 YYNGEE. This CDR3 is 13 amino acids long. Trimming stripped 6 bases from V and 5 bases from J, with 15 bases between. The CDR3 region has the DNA TGTGCCAGCACAGGGCCCAATCCTAACGAGCAGTACTTC. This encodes CASTGPNPNEQYF.

CDR3 sequence reads: CASSLRPARTSGTSYEQYF. The CDR3 bases are TGTGCCAGCAGCTTACGCCCGGCCCGGACTAGCGGGACCTCCTACGAGCAGTACTTC. The chain recombines TRBV7-2 with TRBJ2-7; TRBD2 agrees at 12 bases. Germline CDR1 reads SGHTA; CDR2 reads FQGNSA. The V and J ends lost 2 bases and 0 bases, in that order; junction bases with no gene match: 11. The CDR3 covers 19 residues.

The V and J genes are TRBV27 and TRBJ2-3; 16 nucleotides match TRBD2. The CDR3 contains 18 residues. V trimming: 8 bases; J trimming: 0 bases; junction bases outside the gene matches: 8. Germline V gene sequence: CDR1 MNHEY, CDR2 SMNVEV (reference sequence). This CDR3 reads CASWGLAGGPVSTDTQYF. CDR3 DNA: TGTGCCAGCTGGGGACTAGCGGGAGGGCCGGTAAGCACAGATACGCAGTATTTT.

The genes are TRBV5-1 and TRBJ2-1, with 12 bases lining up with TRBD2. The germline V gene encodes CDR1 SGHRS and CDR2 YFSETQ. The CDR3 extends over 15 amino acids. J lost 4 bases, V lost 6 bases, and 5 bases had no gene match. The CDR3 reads CASIAGTSGYNEQFF. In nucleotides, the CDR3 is TGCGCCAGCATCGCTGGGACTAGCGGGTACAATGAGCAGTTCTTC.

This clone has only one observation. The CDR3 nucleotides are TGCGCCAGCAGCTTCTCAGGGGCGAACACCGGGGAGCTGTTTTTT. Amino acids: CASSFSGANTGELFF. The chain carries TRBV5-1 and TRBJ2-2; perhaps TRBD1 as D (6 bases). The CDR3 sequence is 15 residues long. Germline CDR1 SGHRS, CDR2 YFSETQ. V lost 2 bases, J lost 0 bases, and 8 bases lay in between.

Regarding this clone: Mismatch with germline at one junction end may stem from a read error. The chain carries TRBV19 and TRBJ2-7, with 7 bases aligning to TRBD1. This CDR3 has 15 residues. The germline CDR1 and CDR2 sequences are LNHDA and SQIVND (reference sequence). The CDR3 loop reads CATSGTNRGIYEQYF. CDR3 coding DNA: TGTGCCACTAGTGGCACCAACAGGGGAATCTACGAGCAGTACTTC.

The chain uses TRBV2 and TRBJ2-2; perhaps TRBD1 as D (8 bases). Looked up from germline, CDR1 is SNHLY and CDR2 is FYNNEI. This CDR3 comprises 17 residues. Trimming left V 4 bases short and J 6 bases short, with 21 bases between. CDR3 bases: TGTGCCAGCAGTGGACAGGGGAGGGTTGTGGGCGCCGGGGAGCTGTTTTTT. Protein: CASSGQGRVVGAGELFF. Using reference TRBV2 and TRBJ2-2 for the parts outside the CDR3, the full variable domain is EPEVTQTPSHQVTQMGQEVILRCVPISNHLYFYWYRQILGQKVEFLVSFYNNEISEKSEIFDDQFSVERPDGSNFTLKIRSTKLEDSAMYFCASSGQGRVVGAGELFFGEGSRLTVL.

This CDR3 is CASRETQREHNEQFF. The CDR3 DNA is TGCGCCAGCAGGGAGACCCAGCGGGAGCACAATGAGCAGTTCTTC. This chain connects TRBV5-1 to TRBJ2-1, with 8 bases fitting TRBD2. Trimming cost V 5 bases and J 5 bases; bases outside gene matches: 9. Germline lookup yields CDR1 SGHRS and CDR2 YFSETQ. CDR3 size: 15 residues.

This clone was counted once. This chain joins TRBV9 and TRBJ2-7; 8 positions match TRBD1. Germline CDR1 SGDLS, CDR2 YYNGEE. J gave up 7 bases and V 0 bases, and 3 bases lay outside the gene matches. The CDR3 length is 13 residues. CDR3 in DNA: TGTGCCAGCAGCGTAGGGGACAGGTCTGAGCAGTACTTC. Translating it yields CASSVGDRSEQYF. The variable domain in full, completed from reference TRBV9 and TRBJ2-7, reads DSGVTQTPKHLITATGQRVTLRCSPRSGDLSVYWYQQSLDQGLQFLIQYYNGEERAKGNILERFSAQQFPDLHSELNLSSLELGDSALYFCASSVGDRSEQYFGPGTRLTVT.

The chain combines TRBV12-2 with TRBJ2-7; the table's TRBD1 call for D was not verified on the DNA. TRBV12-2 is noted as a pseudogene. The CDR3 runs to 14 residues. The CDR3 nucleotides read TGTGCAAGTCGCTTAGCCCAGGGGACGGACGAGCAGTACTTC. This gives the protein CASRLAQGTDEQYF.

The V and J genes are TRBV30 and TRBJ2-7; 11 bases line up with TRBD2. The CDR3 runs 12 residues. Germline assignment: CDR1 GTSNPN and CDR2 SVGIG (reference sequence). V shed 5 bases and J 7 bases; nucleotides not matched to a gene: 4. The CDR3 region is CAWGTSGSEQYF. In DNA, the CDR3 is TGTGCCTGGGGAACTAGCGGGAGTGAGCAGTACTTC.

CDR3 DNA sequence: TGTGCCAGTAGTATAGCACGACAGAACACTGAAGCTTTCTTT. This sequence encodes CASSIARQNTEAFF. The chain recombines TRBV19 with TRBJ1-1; D is unresolved. Germline V gene sequence: CDR1 LNHDA, CDR2 SQIVND (reference sequence). CDR3 size: 14 residues. V dropped 1 base and J dropped 1 base, with 7 bases sitting between them.

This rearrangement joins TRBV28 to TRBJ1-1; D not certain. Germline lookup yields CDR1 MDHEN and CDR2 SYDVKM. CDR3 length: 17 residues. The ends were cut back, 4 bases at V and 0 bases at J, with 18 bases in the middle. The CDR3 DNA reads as TGTGCCAGCAGTTCTATAGAGACATCCCACATGAACACTGAAGCTTTCTTT. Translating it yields CASSSIETSHMNTEAFF. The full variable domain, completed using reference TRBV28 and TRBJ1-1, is DVKVTQSSRYLVKRTGEKVFLECVQDMDHENMFWYRQDPGLGLRLIYFSYDVKMKEKGDIPEGYSVSREKKERFSLILESASTNQTSMYLCASSSIETSHMNTEAFFGQGTRLTVV.

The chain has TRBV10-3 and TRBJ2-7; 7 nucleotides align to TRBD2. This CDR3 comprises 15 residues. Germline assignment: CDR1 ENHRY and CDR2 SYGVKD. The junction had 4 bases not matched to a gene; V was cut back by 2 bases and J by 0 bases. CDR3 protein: CAISEGLGHSYEQYF. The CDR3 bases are TGTGCCATCAGTGAGGGACTAGGACACTCCTACGAGCAGTACTTC.

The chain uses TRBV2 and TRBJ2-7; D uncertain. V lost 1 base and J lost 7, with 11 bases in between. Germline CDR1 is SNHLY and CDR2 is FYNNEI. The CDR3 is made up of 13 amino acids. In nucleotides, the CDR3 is TGTGCCAGCAGTGAAGAAAGCGCGACGGAGCAGTACTTC. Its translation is CASSEESATEQYF.